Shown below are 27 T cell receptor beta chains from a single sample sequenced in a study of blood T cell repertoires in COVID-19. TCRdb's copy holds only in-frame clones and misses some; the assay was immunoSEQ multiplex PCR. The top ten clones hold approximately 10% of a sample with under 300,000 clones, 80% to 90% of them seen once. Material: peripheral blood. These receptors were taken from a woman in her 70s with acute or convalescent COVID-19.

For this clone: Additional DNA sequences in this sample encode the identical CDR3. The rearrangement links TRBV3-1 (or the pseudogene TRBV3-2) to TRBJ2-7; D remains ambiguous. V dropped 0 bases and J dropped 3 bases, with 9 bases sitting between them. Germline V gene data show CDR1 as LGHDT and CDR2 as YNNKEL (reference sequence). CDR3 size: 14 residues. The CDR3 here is CASSQDRGSYEQYF. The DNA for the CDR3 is TGTGCCAGCAGCCAAGATAGAGGCAGCTACGAGCAGTACTTC.

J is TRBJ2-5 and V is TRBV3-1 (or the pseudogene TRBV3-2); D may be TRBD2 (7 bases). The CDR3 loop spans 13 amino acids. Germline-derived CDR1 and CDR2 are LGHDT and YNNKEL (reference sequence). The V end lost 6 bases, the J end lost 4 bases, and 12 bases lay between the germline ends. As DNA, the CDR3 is TGTGCCAGCAGTGGGGGGGCTGGAGAGACCCAGTACTTC. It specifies CASSGGAGETQYF.

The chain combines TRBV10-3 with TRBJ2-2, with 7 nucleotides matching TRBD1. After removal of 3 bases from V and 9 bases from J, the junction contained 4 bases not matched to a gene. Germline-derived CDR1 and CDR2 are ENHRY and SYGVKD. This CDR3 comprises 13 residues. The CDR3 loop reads CAISDPTGRELFF. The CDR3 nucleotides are TGTGCCATCAGTGATCCGACAGGGAGGGAGCTGTTTTTT.

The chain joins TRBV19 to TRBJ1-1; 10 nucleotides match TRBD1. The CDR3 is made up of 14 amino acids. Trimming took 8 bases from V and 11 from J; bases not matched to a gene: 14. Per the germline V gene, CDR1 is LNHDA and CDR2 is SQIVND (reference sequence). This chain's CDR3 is CASSQPRQGAVAFF. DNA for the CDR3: TGTGCCAGTTCGCAACCTAGACAGGGGGCGGTGGCTTTCTTT.

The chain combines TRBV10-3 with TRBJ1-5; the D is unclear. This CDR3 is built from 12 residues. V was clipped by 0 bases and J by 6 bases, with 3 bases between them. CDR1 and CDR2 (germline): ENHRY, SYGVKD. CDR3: CAISESSQPQHF. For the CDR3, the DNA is TGTGCCATCAGTGAGTCGAGTCAGCCCCAGCATTTT.

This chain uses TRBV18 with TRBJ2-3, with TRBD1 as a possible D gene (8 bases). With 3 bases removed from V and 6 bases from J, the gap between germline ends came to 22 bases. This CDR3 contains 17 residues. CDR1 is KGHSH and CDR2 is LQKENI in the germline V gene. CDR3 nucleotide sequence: TGTGCCAGCTCACCGAGGCGAACAGGGGGGAGGGCCGATACGCAGTATTTT. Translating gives CASSPRRTGGRADTQYF.

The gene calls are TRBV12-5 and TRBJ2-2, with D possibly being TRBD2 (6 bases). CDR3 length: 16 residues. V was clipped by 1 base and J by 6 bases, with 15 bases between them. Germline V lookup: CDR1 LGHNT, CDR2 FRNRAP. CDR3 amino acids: CASGLDRPRRAGELFF. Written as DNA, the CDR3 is TGTGCTAGTGGTTTGGACCGACCCCGGAGGGCCGGGGAGCTGTTTTTT.

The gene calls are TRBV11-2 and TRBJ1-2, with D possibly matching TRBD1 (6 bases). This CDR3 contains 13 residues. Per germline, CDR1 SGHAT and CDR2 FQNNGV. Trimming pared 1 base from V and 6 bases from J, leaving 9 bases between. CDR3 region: CASSLAGANGYTF. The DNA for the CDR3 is TGTGCCAGCAGCTTAGCAGGGGCTAATGGCTACACCTTC.

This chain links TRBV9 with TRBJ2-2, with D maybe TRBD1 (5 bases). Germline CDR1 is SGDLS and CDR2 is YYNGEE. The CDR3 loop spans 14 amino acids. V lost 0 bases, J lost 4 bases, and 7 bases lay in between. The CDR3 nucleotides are TGTGCCAGCAGCGTAGTGGACACCACCGGGGAGCTGTTTTTT. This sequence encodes CASSVVDTTGELFF.

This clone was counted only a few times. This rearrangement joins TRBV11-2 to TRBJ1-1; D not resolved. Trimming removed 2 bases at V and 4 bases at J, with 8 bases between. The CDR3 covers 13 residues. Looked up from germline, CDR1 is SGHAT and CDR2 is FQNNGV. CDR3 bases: TGTGCCAGCAGCTTAACGCTGAGCACTGAAGCTTTCTTT. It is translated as CASSLTLSTEAFF.

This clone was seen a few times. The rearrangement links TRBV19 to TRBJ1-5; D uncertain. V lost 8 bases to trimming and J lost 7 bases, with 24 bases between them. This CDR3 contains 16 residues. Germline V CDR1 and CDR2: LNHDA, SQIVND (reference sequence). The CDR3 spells CASLPRVMARGQPQHF. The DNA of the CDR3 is TGTGCCAGTCTCCCCCGAGTGATGGCCCGCGGGCAGCCCCAGCATTTT.

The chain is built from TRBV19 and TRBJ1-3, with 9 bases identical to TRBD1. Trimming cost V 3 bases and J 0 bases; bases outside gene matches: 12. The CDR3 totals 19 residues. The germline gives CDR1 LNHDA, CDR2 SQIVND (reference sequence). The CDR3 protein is CASSIRFGTGIFSGNTIYF. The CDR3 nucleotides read TGTGCCAGTAGTATCCGATTCGGGACAGGGATCTTCTCTGGAAACACCATATATTTT.

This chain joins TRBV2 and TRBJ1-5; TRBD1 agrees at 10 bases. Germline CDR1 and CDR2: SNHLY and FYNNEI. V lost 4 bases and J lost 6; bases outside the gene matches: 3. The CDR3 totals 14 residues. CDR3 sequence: CASSGTGGIQPQHF. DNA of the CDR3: TGTGCCAGCAGTGGGACAGGGGGGATTCAGCCCCAGCATTTT.

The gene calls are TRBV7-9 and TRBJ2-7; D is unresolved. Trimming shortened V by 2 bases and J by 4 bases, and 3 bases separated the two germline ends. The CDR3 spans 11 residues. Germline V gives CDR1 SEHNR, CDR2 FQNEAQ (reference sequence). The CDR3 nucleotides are TGTGCCAGCAGCTTACAGTACGAGCAGTACTTC. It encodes CASSLQYEQYF.

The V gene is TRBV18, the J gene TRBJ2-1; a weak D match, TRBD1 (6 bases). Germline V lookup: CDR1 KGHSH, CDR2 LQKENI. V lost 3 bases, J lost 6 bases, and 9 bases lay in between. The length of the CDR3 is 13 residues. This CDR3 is CASSPGTPNEQFF. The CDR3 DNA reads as TGTGCCAGCTCACCTGGGACACCCAATGAGCAGTTCTTC.

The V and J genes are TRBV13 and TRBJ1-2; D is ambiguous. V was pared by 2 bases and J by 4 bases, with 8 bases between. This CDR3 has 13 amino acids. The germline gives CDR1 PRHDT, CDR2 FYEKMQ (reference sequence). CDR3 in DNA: TGTGCCAGCAGCTTAACCCGGGGCTATGGCTACACCTTC. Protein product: CASSLTRGYGYTF.

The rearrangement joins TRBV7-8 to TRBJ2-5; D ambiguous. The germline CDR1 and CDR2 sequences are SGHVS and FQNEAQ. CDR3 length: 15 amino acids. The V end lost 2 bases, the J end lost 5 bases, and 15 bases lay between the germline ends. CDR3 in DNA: TGTGCCAGCAGCTTACAGACCGTGCTCGGGGAGACCCAGTACTTC. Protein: CASSLQTVLGETQYF.

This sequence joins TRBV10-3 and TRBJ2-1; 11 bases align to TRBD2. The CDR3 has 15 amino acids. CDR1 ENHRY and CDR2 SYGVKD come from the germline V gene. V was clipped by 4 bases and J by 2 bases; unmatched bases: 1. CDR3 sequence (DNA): TGTGCCATCAGTGCTAGCGGGGGGCCCTACAATGAGCAGTTCTTC. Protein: CAISASGGPYNEQFF.

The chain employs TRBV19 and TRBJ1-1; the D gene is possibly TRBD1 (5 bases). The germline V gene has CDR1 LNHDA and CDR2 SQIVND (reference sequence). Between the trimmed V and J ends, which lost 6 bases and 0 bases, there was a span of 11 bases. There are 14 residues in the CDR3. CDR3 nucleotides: TGTGCCAGTAGGGCGGGACGGTTGAACACTGAAGCTTTCTTT. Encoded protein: CASRAGRLNTEAFF.

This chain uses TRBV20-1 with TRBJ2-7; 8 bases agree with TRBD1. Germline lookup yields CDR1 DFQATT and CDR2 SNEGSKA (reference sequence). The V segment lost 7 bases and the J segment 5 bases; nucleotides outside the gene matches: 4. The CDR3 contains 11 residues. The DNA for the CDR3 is TGCAGTGGACAGGGGTTGAACGAGCAGTACTTC. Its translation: CSGQGLNEQYF.

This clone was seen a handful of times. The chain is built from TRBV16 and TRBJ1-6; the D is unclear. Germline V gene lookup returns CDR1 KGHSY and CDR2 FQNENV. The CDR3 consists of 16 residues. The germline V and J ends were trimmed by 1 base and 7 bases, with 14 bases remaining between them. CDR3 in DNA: TGTGCCAGCAGCCAATGGGTAGGGAGAACCAATTCACCCCTCCACTTT. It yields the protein CASSQWVGRTNSPLHF.

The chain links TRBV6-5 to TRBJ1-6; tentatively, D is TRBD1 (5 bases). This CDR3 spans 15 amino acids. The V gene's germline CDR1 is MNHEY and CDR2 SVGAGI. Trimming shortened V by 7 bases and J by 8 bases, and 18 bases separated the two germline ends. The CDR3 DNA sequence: TGTGCCAGCACGAGGTGGCAACCCAGGGATTCACCCCTCCACTTT. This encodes CASTRWQPRDSPLHF.

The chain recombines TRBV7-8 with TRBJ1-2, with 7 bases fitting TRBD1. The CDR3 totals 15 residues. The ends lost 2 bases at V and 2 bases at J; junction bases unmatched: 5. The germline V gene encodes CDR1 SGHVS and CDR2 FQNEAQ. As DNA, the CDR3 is TGTGCCAGCAGCTTAACCCAGGGGGAAAACTATGGCTACACCTTC. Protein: CASSLTQGENYGYTF.

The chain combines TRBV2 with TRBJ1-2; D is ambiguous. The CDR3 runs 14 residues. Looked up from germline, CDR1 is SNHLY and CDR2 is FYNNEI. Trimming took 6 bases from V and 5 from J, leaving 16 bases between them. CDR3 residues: CASRPGGVGYGYTF. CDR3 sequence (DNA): TGTGCCAGCAGGCCGGGCGGGGTGGGTTATGGCTACACCTTC.

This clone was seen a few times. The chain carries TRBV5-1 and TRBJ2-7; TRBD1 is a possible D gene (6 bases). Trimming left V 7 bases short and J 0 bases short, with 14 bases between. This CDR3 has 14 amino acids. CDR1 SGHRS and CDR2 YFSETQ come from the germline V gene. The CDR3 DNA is TGCGCCAGCTTAAGGGACACGAGCTCCTACGAGCAGTACTTC. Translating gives CASLRDTSSYEQYF.

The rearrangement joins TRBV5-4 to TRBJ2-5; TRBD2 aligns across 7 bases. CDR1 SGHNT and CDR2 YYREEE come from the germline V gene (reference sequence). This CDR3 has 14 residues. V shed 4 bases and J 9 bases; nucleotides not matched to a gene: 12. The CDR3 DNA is TGTGCCAGCAGCCCCCCGGGGCGGGGAGGGGCCCAGTACTTC. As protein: CASSPPGRGGAQYF.

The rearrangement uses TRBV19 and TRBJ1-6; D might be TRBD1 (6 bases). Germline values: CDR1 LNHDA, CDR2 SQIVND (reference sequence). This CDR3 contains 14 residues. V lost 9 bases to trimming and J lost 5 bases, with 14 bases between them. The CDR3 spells CARGRGADNSPLHF. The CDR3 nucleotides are TGTGCCAGGGGACGGGGGGCCGATAATTCACCCCTCCACTTT. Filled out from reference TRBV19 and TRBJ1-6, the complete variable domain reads DGGITQSPKYLFRKEGQNVTLSCEQNLNHDAMYWYRQDPGQGLRLIYYSQIVNDFQKGDIAEGYSVSREKKESFPLTVTSAQKNPTAFYLCARGRGADNSPLHFGNGTRLTVT.